The T cell receptor (beta chain) described here comes from a study of CD8 T cells in Susac syndrome (dated 2019 in TCRdb). Notes on the research overall: Among the sequenced Susac syndrome patients, five or six had clinically active disease and under ten were in clinical remission. At blood withdrawal, Susac syndrome patients were either therapy-naive, taking corticosteroids (in some cases with IVIg as well), or taking IVIg alone. Whether CD8+ T cell activation and differentiation in Susac syndrome was antigen driven was tested using repertoire sequencing.

Worth noting for this clonotype: Its specific antigen is unknown. No qualities accompany the bases; no much larger clone lies one base away.

RNA was extracted using the RNeasy kit, and about 0.45 to 1 ug of the RNA was reverse transcribed with random hexamers. The immunoSEQ multiplex PCR assay, which covers 54 Vbeta and 13 Jbeta segments, was used to amplify TCR beta CDR3 regions. PCR amplification bias was corrected by using a synthetic template baseline for primer optimization and computational correction. The study's processing was this. Reads were annotated to V, D and J genes per IMGT and analyzed with immunoSEQ Analyzer, keeping only productive sequences. Clonality was computed as one minus Shannon entropy normalized by log2 of the number of productive unique sequences. For each patient and control, public and private clones were evaluated within the 100 most prevalent clones. A clone was defined as Susac-specific if it was absent from the healthy and MS cohorts, from some 1,100 published viral clones and from other ImmuneACCESS disease sequences. The public reads were reprocessed in TCRdb via fastp at Q25 and MiXCR, keeping in-frame beta chains. Every distinct CDR3 protein forms one entry, paired with its most common genes and DNA. V and J calls and clone size were set by TCRdb, not the authors. The sample table lists roughly 150,000 distinct CDR3 sequences, about 95% of them with a count of one. The ten largest clones capture approximately 0.17% of the sample.

High-throughput TCR beta sequencing profiled peripheral blood CD8+ and CD4+ T cells from healthy donors, Susac syndrome patients and multiple sclerosis patients. Recently defined diagnostic criteria for definite or probable disease were met by the Susac syndrome patients. Bulk CD8+ and CD4+ T cells were purified by magnetic negative isolation, whereas CD8+ TEMRA cells were enriched by FACS. Blood was collected in EDTA tubes and processed within 24 hours, with PBMCs isolated through density gradient centrifugation. PBMCs intended for TCR sequencing were cryopreserved in liquid nitrogen and were subsequently thawed in a 37 degrees C water bath. The sorted or isolated CD4+, CD8+ and CD8+ TEMRA cells had a purity of 90% or higher. The CDR3 holds 17 amino acids from the cysteine to the phenylalanine. This entry keeps only the CDR3 DNA: 51 bases, framed from base 1. The V end gives up 6 bases and the J end 2 bases, leaving 10 bases in the junction not matched to a gene. Based on the germline V gene, the CDR1 and CDR2 sequences are MNHEY and SVGEGT.

What the research found in general, with its limitations: The number of individuals in the TCR sequencing and HLA analysis was recognized as being relatively small. In patients with Susac syndrome, the CD4+ T cell repertoire showed no detectable clonal expansion.

This chain joins TRBV6-2 or TRBV6-3 to TRBJ2-7; the central 13 bases match TRBD2. The origin of this receptor is a human donor with Susac syndrome. Sequencing input: CD4+ T cells from PBMCs. DNA sequence: TGTGCCAGCAGCTGGACTAGCGGGGGTGCACAAGCCTACGAGCAGTACTTC. This gives the protein CASSWTSGGAQAYEQYF.